These T cell receptor beta chains were read from a single sample in a study of beta chain features in type 1 diabetes. Here immunoSEQ multiplex PCR was the method, and the copy in TCRdb shows in-frame clones only, minus some. Here the sample spans almost 350,000 clones, around 9% being singletons. Sequenced: central memory CD4+ T cells from blood. The receptors here all came from a man younger than 40 with type 1 diabetes. CDR3s include the opening cysteine and the closing phenylalanine or tryptophan. The D gene is left open where the match is weak. Where a row states a size, it is once, few, many or the class of an expanded clone; other rows omit it.

>TRBV5-1|TRBJ1-1|.|.
CASSLHAGINTEAFF
TGCGCCAGCAGCTTGCATGCTGGAATAAACACTGAAGCTTTCTTT
>TRBV2|TRBJ1-2|few|TRBD1
CASSETGGSYGYTF
TGTGCCAGCAGTGAGACAGGGGGATCCTATGGCTACACCTTC
>TRBV30|TRBJ1-2|.|.
CAWSINRFGYTF
TGTGCCTGGAGTATTAACAGATTTGGCTACACCTTC
>TRBV5-6|TRBJ1-6|.|.
CASSLGRVSPLHF
TGTGCCAGCAGCTTGGGCCGGGTCTCACCCCTCCACTTT
>TRBV19|TRBJ2-7|.|TRBD1
CASSIASGGEQYF
TGTGCCAGTAGTATCGCCTCAGGGGGCGAGCAGTACTTC
>TRBV5-6|TRBJ1-6|few|TRBD1
CASSLDRGMSYNSPLHF
TGTGCCAGCAGCTTGGACAGGGGGATGTCCTATAATTCACCCCTCCACTTT
>TRBV15|TRBJ1-1|few|.
CATSRRETEAFF
TGTGCCACCAGCAGAAGGGAGACTGAAGCTTTCTTT
>TRBV27|TRBJ2-6|many|.
CASSSTGSPNVLTF
TGTGCCAGCAGCAGCACAGGGTCTCCCAACGTCCTGACTTTC
>TRBV6-1|TRBJ2-2|.|TRBD1
CASSAGQVNTGELFF
TGTGCCAGCAGCGCGGGACAGGTTAACACCGGGGAGCTGTTTTTT
>TRBV7-2|TRBJ1-6|.|.
CASSRDYNSPLHF
TGTGCCAGCAGCAGGGACTATAATTCACCCCTCCACTTT
>TRBV28|TRBJ2-1|.|.
CASSLRTPNNEQFF
TGTGCCAGCAGTTTAAGAACTCCGAACAATGAGCAGTTCTTC
>TRBV4-2|TRBJ1-5|.|.
CASSQGTAESNQPQHF
TGTGCCAGCAGCCAAGGAACGGCAGAAAGCAATCAGCCCCAGCATTTT
>TRBV5-4|TRBJ2-4|many|.
CASSLALTGQNIQYF
TGTGCCAGCAGCTTGGCCTTAACAGGACAAAACATTCAGTACTTC
>TRBV5-6|TRBJ1-4|few|.
CASSSYTNEKLFF
TGTGCCAGCAGCTCTTACACTAATGAAAAACTGTTTTTT
>TRBV5-1|TRBJ2-2|.|.
CASSPRQGLNTGELFF
TGCGCCAGCAGCCCACGACAGGGACTCAACACCGGGGAGCTGTTTTTT
>TRBV10-1|TRBJ1-4|.|.
CASSAGRNEKLFF
TGCGCCAGCAGTGCGGGCAGGAATGAAAAACTGTTTTTT
>TRBV7-9|TRBJ1-5|few|.
CASSRDGAPQHF
TGTGCCAGCAGCAGGGATGGAGCGCCCCAGCATTTT
>TRBV13|TRBJ2-7|.|.
CASSLRSGKYEQYF
TGTGCCAGCAGCTTAAGGTCAGGGAAATACGAGCAGTACTTC
>TRBV6-5|TRBJ2-7|.|.
CASNQRADASYEQYF
TGTGCCAGCAACCAGCGGGCAGACGCGTCCTACGAGCAGTACTTC
>TRBV30|TRBJ1-3|.|.
CAWSPEGVGDTIYF
TGTGCCTGGAGTCCGGAGGGAGTGGGCGACACCATATATTTT
>TRBV29-1|TRBJ2-4|few|TRBD1
CSVDGTGHGNIQYF
TGCAGCGTTGATGGGACAGGGCACGGAAACATTCAGTACTTC
>TRBV5-6|TRBJ2-5|few|.
CASSLNRDRWDGETQYF
TGTGCCAGCAGCTTGAACCGGGACCGATGGGATGGAGAGACCCAGTACTTC
>TRBV19|TRBJ2-4|.|.
CASSGGLDDKNIQYF
TGTGCCAGTAGCGGGGGCCTGGACGACAAAAACATTCAGTACTTC
>TRBV25-1|TRBJ1-1|.|.
CASSEAGNLNTEAFF
TGTGCCAGCAGTGAAGCGGGCAATTTGAACACTGAAGCTTTCTTT
>TRBV28|TRBJ2-6|.|.
CATTLSGANVLTF
TGTGCCACGACTCTATCTGGGGCCAACGTCCTGACTTTC
>TRBV29-1|TRBJ1-2|.|.
CSVERRGNRDYGYTF
TGCAGCGTGGAAAGAAGGGGTAATCGGGACTATGGCTACACCTTC
>TRBV6-6|TRBJ2-6|many|.
CASRDGGHSGANVLTF
TGTGCCAGCAGGGACGGGGGTCACTCTGGGGCCAACGTCCTGACTTTC
>TRBV4-3|TRBJ2-7|few|.
CASSQGVGTYEQYF
TGCGCCAGCAGCCAAGGAGTAGGCACCTACGAGCAGTACTTC
>TRBV27|TRBJ1-2|few|.
CASSPYRASGYTF
TGTGCCAGCAGTCCTTACAGGGCTAGCGGCTACACCTTC
>TRBV30|TRBJ1-6|.|TRBD1
CAWSVRTGGNSPLHF
TGTGCCTGGAGTGTTCGGACAGGGGGAAATTCACCCCTCCACTTT
>TRBV27|TRBJ2-3|few|.
CASFTKSPKLTDTQYF
TGTGCCAGTTTTACTAAGAGTCCTAAACTCACAGATACGCAGTATTTT
>TRBV29-1|TRBJ1-2|few|.
CSVERGLAGSLYGYTF
TGCAGCGTTGAAAGGGGTTTGGCAGGCAGTCTCTATGGCTACACCTTC
>TRBV30|TRBJ2-7|few|.
CAWNTGNSYEQYF
TGTGCCTGGAATACAGGGAACTCCTACGAGCAGTACTTC
>TRBV4-3|TRBJ1-2|few|.
CASSPDTNFYGYTF
TGCGCCAGCAGCCCCGACACGAACTTCTATGGCTACACCTTC
>TRBV28|TRBJ2-7|.|.
CASRDRGDYEQYF
TGTGCCAGCAGAGACAGAGGGGATTACGAGCAGTACTTC
>TRBV11-3|TRBJ2-3|few|.
CASSPSGTDTQYF
TGTGCCAGCAGCCCCTCTGGGACAGATACGCAGTATTTT
>TRBV28|TRBJ2-7|few|.
CATVGRSYEQYF
TGTGCCACCGTAGGGCGGTCCTACGAGCAGTACTTC
>TRBV7-2|TRBJ1-6|few|.
CASTLLGGEDSPLHF
TGTGCCAGCACCCTCCTAGGGGGGGAAGATTCACCCCTCCACTTT
>TRBV5-1|TRBJ1-4|few|.
CASSLTGRDEKLFF
TGCGCCAGCAGCTTGACAGGGCGGGATGAAAAACTGTTTTTT
>TRBV7-2|TRBJ1-1|.|.
CASSYDSTEAFF
TGTGCCAGCAGCTATGATAGCACTGAAGCTTTCTTT
>TRBV4-3|TRBJ1-2|.|TRBD1
CASSQGGTGVYGYTF
TGCGCCAGCAGCCAGGGCGGGACAGGAGTTTATGGCTACACCTTC
>TRBV7-8|TRBJ1-1|.|TRBD1
CASSLPGTANTEAFF
TGTGCCAGCAGCTTACCCGGGACAGCGAACACTGAAGCTTTCTTT
>TRBV6-5|TRBJ2-7|.|TRBD1
CASSYTGDSSYEQYF
TGTGCCAGCAGTTACACAGGGGACAGCTCCTACGAGCAGTACTTC
>TRBV6-1|TRBJ2-5|.|.
CASSLAPYQETQYF
TGTGCCAGCAGTCTAGCGCCGTACCAAGAGACCCAGTACTTC
>TRBV2|TRBJ2-3|.|.
CASRVIVTDTQYF
TGTGCCAGCAGGGTTATTGTGACAGATACGCAGTATTTT
>TRBV5-6|TRBJ1-4|many|.
CASSLGLSQLFF
TGTGCCAGCAGCTTGGGCCTGTCCCAACTGTTTTTT
>TRBV6-6|TRBJ2-1|.|TRBD2
CATTSGGQNEQFF
TGTGCCACTACTAGCGGGGGGCAGAATGAGCAGTTCTTC
>TRBV6-6|TRBJ2-7|once|.
CASTPDGTYEQYF
TGTGCCAGCACCCCCGACGGAACCTACGAGCAGTACTTC
>TRBV11-2|TRBJ1-2|few|.
CASSLAPVEAYGYTF
TGTGCCAGCAGCTTAGCACCAGTGGAGGCCTATGGCTACACCTTC
>TRBV5-1|TRBJ2-5|few|.
CASSRGDAETQYF
TGCGCCAGCAGCCGAGGGGACGCAGAGACCCAGTACTTC
>TRBV7-2|TRBJ1-2|few|.
CASSSGRGDYGYTF
TGTGCCAGCAGCTCTGGCAGGGGTGACTATGGCTACACCTTC
>TRBV7-2|TRBJ2-1|few|TRBD2
CASSSSGGPNNEQFF
TGTGCCAGCAGCTCTAGCGGGGGCCCTAACAATGAGCAGTTCTTC
>TRBV5-4|TRBJ2-5|few|.
CASSSPREGGRETQYF
TGTGCCAGCAGCTCCCCCAGAGAGGGGGGGCGAGAGACCCAGTACTTC
>TRBV29-1|TRBJ1-1|few|.
CSVEGDEGAEAFF
TGCAGCGTTGAAGGGGACGAGGGGGCTGAAGCTTTCTTT
>TRBV11-2|TRBJ2-4|few|.
CASSPQTTEHTAKNIQYF
TGTGCCAGCAGCCCACAGACCACCGAGCATACAGCCAAAAACATTCAGTACTTC
>TRBV28|TRBJ1-3|few|.
CASWEAGLNYF
TGTGCCAGCTGGGAAGCGGGACTAAACTATTTT
>TRBV5-6|TRBJ1-6|.|.
CASSLRGYDSPLHF
TGTGCCAGCAGCTTGAGGGGCTATGATTCACCCCTCCACTTT
>TRBV30|TRBJ2-5|few|.
CAWSSRDAQYF
TGTGCCTGGAGCTCCCGGGATGCCCAGTACTTC
>TRBV7-2|TRBJ2-7|.|.
CASSLAFYEQYF
TGTGCCAGCAGCTTGGCCTTTTACGAGCAGTACTTC